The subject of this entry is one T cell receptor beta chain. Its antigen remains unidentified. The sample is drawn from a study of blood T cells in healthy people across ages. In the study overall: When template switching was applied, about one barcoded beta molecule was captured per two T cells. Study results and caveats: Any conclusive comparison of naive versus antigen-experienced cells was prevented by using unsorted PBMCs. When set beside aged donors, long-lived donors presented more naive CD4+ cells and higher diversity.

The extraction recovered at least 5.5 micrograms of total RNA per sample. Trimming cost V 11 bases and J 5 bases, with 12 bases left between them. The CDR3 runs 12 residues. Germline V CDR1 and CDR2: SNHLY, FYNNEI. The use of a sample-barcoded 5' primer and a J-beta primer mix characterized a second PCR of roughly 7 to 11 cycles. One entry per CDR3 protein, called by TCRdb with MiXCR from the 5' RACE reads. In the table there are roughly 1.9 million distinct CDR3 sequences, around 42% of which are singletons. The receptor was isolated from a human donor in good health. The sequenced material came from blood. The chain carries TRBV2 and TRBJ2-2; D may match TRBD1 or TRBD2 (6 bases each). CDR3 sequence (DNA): TGTGCCGGTTTAGGGGGGACCGGGGAGCTGTTTTTT. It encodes CAGLGGTGELFF.